Listed here are 2 T cell receptor beta chains from one sample, sequenced in a study of T cell clonality in common variable immunodeficiency (dated by TCRdb to between 2014 and 2016). Which antigens these TCRs recognize remains unknown. Receptor libraries were prepared by the immunoSEQ multiplex PCR assay. The immuneACCESS repertoire file appears here via TCRdb, limited to in-frame rearrangements. These files lack a portion of the clones; in checked studies, under half of the deficit traces to unresolved V genes, and the cause of the others is not known. This sample has approximately 30,000 clones in the table, none counted a single time. The top ten constitute 3.5% to 4.5% of the sample. What the research found in general, with its limitations: CVID TCRbeta sequences reportedly showed fewer deletions and N-nucleotide insertions and lacked highly modified clones with 13 or more V deletions.

Sequencing was carried out using peripheral blood mononuclear cells. Every receptor here comes from a human donor with common variable immunodeficiency.

This clone was seen many times. CDR3 protein: CASSPPVSLALSTDTQYF. Partial CDR3 DNA: TGTGCCAGCTCACCACCAGTCTCCCTAGCGTTGAGCACAGATACG. V and J are TRBV18 and TRBJ2-3; D possibly corresponds to TRBD2 (6 bases). Read coverage stops 3 residues before the CDR3 terminus; the germline J gene supplies the remainder. CDR3 size: 18 residues. Trimming took off 0 bases at V and 0 bases at J, with 16 bases between the two ends. Germline loops: CDR1 KGHSH, CDR2 LQKENI.

On this clone: The read halts 3 residues ahead of the CDR3 end, with the missing end drawn from the germline J gene. The chain links TRBV7-4 to TRBJ2-7, with D maybe TRBD1 (5 bases). The CDR3 runs to 14 residues. V was clipped by 5 bases and J by 0 bases, with 11 bases between them. Germline lookup yields CDR1 SGHVT and CDR2 SQSDAQ. The CDR3 bases that were read are TGTGCCAGCAGCGCGACAGAGAACTCCTACGAG. This translates into CASSATENSYE. The full CDR3 sequence reads CASSATENSYEQYF. The full variable domain, with the rest looked up from reference TRBV7-4 and TRBJ2-7, is GAGVSQSPRYKVAKRGRDVALRCDSISGHVTLYWYRQTLGQGSEVLTYSQSDAQRDKSGRPSGRFSAERPERSVSTLKIQRTEQGDSAVYLCASSATENSYEQYFGPGTRLTVT.